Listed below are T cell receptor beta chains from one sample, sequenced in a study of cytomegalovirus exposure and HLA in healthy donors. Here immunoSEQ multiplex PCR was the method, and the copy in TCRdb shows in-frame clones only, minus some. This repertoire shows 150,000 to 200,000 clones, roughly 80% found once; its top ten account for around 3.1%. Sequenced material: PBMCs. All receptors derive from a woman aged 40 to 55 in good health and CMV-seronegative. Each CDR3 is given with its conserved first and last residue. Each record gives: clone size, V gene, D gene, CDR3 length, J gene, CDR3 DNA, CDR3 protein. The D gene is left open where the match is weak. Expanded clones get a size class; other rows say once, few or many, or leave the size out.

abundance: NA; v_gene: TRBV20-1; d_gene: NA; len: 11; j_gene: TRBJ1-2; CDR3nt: TGCAGTGCATCGAAGCCAGGGGGCTACACCTTC; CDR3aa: CSASKPGGYTF
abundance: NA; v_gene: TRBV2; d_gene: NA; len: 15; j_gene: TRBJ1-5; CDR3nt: TGTGCCAGCAGTATCCGGGGGAGTAATAATCAGCCCCAGCATTTT; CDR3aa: CASSIRGSNNQPQHF
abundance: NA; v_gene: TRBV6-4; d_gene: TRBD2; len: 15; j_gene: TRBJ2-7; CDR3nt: TGTGCCAGCAAACGACTAGCGGGGGAAGCCTACGAGCAGTACTTC; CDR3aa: CASKRLAGEAYEQYF
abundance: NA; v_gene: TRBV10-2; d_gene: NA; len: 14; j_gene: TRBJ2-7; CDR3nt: TGCGCCAGCAGGGAGACCGGTATCACTAACGAGCAGTACTTC; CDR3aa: CASRETGITNEQYF
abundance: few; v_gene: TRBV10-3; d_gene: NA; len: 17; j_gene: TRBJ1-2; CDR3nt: TGTGCCATCTCACGGGGCGGGGAGGCTCCTGCTAACTATGGCTACACCTTC; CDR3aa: CAISRGGEAPANYGYTF
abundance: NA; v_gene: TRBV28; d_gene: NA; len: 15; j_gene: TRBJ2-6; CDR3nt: TGTGCCAGCACCGGAGGGAGCTCTGGGGCCAACGTCCTGACTTTC; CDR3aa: CASTGGSSGANVLTF
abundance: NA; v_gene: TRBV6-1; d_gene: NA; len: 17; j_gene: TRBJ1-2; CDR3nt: TGTGCCAGCAGTGAAGCGGGTCCAGGACACCCTGGCTATGGCTACACCTTC; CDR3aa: CASSEAGPGHPGYGYTF
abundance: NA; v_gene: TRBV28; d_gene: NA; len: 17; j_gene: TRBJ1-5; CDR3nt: TGTGCCAGCAGTCTCCCGACACATCAGCTTAGCAATCAGCCCCAGCATTTT; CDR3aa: CASSLPTHQLSNQPQHF
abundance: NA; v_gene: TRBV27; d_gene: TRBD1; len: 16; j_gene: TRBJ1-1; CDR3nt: TGTGCCAGCAGTTTATGGGGACAGGGGGCGGTCACTGAAGCTTTCTTT; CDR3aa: CASSLWGQGAVTEAFF
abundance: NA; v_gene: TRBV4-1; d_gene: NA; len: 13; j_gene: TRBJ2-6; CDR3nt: TGCGCCAGCAGTGGCCCTGGGGCCAACGTCCTGACTTTC; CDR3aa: CASSGPGANVLTF
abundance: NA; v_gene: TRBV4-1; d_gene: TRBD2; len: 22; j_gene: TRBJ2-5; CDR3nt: TGCGCCAGCAGCCAAGAGGACCCGGCGGCGGGGGGGCCTTTTATTGATTTAGAGACCCAGTACTTC; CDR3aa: CASSQEDPAAGGPFIDLETQYF
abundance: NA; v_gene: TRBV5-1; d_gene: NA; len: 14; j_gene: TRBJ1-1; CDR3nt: TGCGCCAGCAGCTTGTGGGCAGACAACACTGAAGCTTTCTTT; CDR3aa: CASSLWADNTEAFF
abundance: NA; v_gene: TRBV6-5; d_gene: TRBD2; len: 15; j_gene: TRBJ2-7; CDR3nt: TGTGCCAGCAGTTGGTCTAGCGGGGGGTTCTACGAGCAGTACTTC; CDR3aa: CASSWSSGGFYEQYF
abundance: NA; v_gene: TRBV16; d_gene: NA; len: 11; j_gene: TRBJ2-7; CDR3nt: TGTGCCAGCACCGGGGGATACGAGCAGTACTTC; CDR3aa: CASTGGYEQYF
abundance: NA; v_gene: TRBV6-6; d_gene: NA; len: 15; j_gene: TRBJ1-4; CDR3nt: TGTGCCAGCAGTTACTCGAGCAGGGCGGCCGGGAGGCTGTTTTTT; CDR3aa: CASSYSSRAAGRLFF
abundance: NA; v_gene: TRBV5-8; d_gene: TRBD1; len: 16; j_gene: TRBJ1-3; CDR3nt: TGTGCCAGCAGCTTGGGAGTTGGGACAGGGGGCCGCACCATATATTTT; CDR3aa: CASSLGVGTGGRTIYF
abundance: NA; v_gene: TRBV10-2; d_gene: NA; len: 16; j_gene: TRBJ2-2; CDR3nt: TGCGCCAGCAGTGAGTGGAGGGGGCTAGTGACCGGGGAGCTGTTTTTT; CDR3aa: CASSEWRGLVTGELFF
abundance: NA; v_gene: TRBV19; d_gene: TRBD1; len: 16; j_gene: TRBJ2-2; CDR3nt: TGTGCCAGTAGTCTCCCAGGACAGGGAATGGTCGGGGAGCTGTTTTTT; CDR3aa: CASSLPGQGMVGELFF
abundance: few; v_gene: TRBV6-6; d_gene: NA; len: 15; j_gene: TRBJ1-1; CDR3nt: TGTGCCAGCAGGAAACGCCCGACAGGGAACACTGAAGCTTTCTTT; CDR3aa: CASRKRPTGNTEAFF
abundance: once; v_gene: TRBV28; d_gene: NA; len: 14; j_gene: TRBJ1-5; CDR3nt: TGTGCCAGCAAGAGGGATATAAGCAATCAGCCCCAGCATTTT; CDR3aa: CASKRDISNQPQHF
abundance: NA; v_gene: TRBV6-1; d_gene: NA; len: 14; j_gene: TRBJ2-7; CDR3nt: TGTGCCAGCAGTGAATGGGGGGAACTCTACGAGCAGTACTTC; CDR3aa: CASSEWGELYEQYF
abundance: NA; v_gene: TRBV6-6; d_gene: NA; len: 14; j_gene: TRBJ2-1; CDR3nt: TGTGCCAGCAGTAGACTAGGGTCATACAATGAGCAGTTCTTC; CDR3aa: CASSRLGSYNEQFF
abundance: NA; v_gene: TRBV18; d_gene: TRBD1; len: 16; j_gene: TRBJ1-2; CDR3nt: TGTGCCAGCTCACCCATACTGACAGGGGGTCGAGCTGGCTACACCTTC; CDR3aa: CASSPILTGGRAGYTF
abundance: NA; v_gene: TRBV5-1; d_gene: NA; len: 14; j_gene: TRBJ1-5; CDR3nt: TGCGCCAGCAGCTTGGGCGGGGACGATCAGCCCCAGCATTTT; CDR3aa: CASSLGGDDQPQHF
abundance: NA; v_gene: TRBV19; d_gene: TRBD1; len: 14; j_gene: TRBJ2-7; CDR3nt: TGTGCCAGTAGTGGCCGGGACAGGGGTTACGAGCAGTACTTC; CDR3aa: CASSGRDRGYEQYF
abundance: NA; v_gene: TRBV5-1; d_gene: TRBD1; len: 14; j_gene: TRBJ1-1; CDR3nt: TGCGCCAGCAGTTTACAGGGGACGAACACTGAAGCTTTCTTT; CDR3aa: CASSLQGTNTEAFF
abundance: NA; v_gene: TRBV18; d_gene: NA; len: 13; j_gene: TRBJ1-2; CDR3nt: TGTGCCAGCTCACCGGCAGGGTATTATGGCTACACCTTC; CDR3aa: CASSPAGYYGYTF
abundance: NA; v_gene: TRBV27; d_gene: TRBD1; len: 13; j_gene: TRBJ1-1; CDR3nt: TGTGCCAGCAGCTACAGGGGAAACACTGAAGCTTTCTTT; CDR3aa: CASSYRGNTEAFF
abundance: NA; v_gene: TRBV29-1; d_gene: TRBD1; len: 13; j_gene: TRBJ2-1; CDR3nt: TGCAGCGTTGAAGCGACAGGGATCGATGAGCAGTTCTTC; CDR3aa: CSVEATGIDEQFF
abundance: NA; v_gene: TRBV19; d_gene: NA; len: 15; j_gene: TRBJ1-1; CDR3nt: TGTGCCAGTAGTCCCTTCCCGACTATGAACACTGAAGCTTTCTTT; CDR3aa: CASSPFPTMNTEAFF
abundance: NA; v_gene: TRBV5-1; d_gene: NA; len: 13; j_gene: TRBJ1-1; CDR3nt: TGCGCCAGCAGCTTGGAAGGGGGCACTGAAGCTTTCTTT; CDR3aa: CASSLEGGTEAFF
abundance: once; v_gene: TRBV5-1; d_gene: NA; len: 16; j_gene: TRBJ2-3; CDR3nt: TGCGCCAGCAGACTGACGTCAGGCGGGGTTACAGATACGCAGTATTTT; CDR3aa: CASRLTSGGVTDTQYF
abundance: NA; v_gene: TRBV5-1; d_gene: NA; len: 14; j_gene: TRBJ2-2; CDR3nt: TGCGCCAGCAGCTTGGCGAGGAACACCGGGGAGCTGTTTTTT; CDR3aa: CASSLARNTGELFF
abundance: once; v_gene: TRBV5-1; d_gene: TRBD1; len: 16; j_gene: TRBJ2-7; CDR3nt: TGCGCCAGCAGCACCGGGACAGGGGACGTGGCCTACGAGCAGTACTTC; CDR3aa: CASSTGTGDVAYEQYF
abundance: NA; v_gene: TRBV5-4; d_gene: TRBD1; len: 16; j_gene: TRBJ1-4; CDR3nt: TGTGCCAGCAGCGTGATAGGGGACAGTTCTAATGAAAAACTGTTTTTT; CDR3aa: CASSVIGDSSNEKLFF
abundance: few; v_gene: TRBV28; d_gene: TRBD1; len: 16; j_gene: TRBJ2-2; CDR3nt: TGTGCCAGCAGATGGTCGGGACAGGGGAACACCGGGGAGCTGTTTTTT; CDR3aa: CASRWSGQGNTGELFF
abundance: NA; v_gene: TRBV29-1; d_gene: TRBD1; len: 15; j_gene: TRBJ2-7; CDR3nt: TGCAGCGCCGGAGGGCCCGGACAGGGGACCTACGAGCAGTACTTC; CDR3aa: CSAGGPGQGTYEQYF
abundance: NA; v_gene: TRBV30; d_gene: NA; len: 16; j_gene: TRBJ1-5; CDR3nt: TGTGCCTGGAAGGATAGCCGTGCTGGTCCCAATCAGCCCCAGCATTTT; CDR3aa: CAWKDSRAGPNQPQHF
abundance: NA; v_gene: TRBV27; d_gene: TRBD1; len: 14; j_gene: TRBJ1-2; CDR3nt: TGTGCCAGCAGTTTATCGCAAGGACAGGGTGGCTACACCTTC; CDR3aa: CASSLSQGQGGYTF
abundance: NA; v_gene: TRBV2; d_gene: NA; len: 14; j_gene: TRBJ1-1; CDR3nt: TGTGCCAGCAGTGATGAGAGAGGGTTCACTGAAGCTTTCTTT; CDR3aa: CASSDERGFTEAFF
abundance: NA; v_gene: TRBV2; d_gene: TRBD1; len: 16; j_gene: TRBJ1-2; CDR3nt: TGTGCCAGCAGTGAAGTAGGACAGGAAAGACCCTATGGCTACACCTTC; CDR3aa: CASSEVGQERPYGYTF